These T cell receptor beta chains were read from a single sample in a study of T cells in Graves' hyperthyroidism and ophthalmopathy. Each CDR3 protein is one row after TCRdb ran MiXCR on the multiplex PCR reads. The sample lists 490,000 or so distinct CDR3 sequences, 40% to 50% occurring once. The material sequenced was peripheral blood or thyroid tissue (not recorded which). The receptors were sampled from an adult woman with Graves' disease, either hyperthyroidism or ophthalmopathy (not recorded which). Both conserved end residues are part of each CDR3. D genes are given only for firm matches. Size is stated for part of the rows, as once, few or many counts, or as a class when the clone is expanded.

clone size	J gene	CDR3 length	V gene	D gene	CDR3 protein	CDR3 DNA
NA	TRBJ2-2	13	TRBV29-1	NA	CSVERGVPGELFF	TGCAGCGTTGAACGGGGAGTCCCCGGGGAGCTGTTTTTT
NA	TRBJ1-4	13	TRBV7-2	NA	CASSQTSNEKLFF	TGTGCCAGCAGCCAGACAAGCAATGAAAAACTGTTTTTT
once	TRBJ1-4	14	TRBV2	NA	CASRDLGEEEKLFF	TGTGCCAGCAGGGACCTCGGGGAGGAGGAAAAACTGTTTTTT
NA	TRBJ1-1	15	TRBV7-9	TRBD1	CASSHRDRGLTEAFF	TGTGCCAGCAGCCACCGGGACAGGGGGCTTACTGAAGCTTTCTTT
few	TRBJ2-5	12	TRBV20-1	NA	CSAWRGWETQYF	TGCAGTGCTTGGCGTGGTTGGGAGACCCAGTACTTC
NA	TRBJ1-1	15	TRBV11-2	NA	CASSQEGRANTEAFF	TGCGCCAGCAGCCAAGAGGGACGGGCGAACACTGAAGCTTTCTTT
NA	TRBJ1-1	13	TRBV20-1	NA	CSATGTKGTEAFF	TGCAGTGCTACCGGGACAAAAGGCACTGAAGCTTTCTTT
NA	TRBJ1-1	14	TRBV25-1	TRBD1	CACSAPLRGHEAFF	TGTGCCTGCAGTGCGCCGCTCAGGGGGCACGAAGCTTTCTTT
NA	TRBJ2-5	14	TRBV24-1	NA	CATSDGLEAETQYF	TGTGCCACCAGTGACGGACTGGAGGCGGAGACCCAGTACTTC
few	TRBJ2-7	13	TRBV29-1	NA	CSVPGGGWDEQYF	TGCAGCGTCCCAGGAGGCGGCTGGGACGAGCAGTACTTC
NA	TRBJ2-7	14	TRBV11-2	NA	CASTPRLAGEEQYF	TGTGCCAGCACCCCCCGGCTAGCCGGCGAGGAGCAGTACTTC
many	TRBJ2-7	14	TRBV15	TRBD2	CATRGLAGGGEQYF	TGTGCCACCAGAGGGCTGGCGGGAGGAGGCGAGCAGTACTTC
NA	TRBJ1-1	16	TRBV6-5	NA	CASSYSAGGAYTEAFF	TGTGCCAGCAGTTACTCGGCGGGGGGGGCGTACACTGAAGCTTTCTTT
NA	TRBJ1-3	13	TRBV4-1	NA	CASSQAGGNTIYF	TGCGCCAGCAGCCAAGCCGGGGGAAACACCATATATTTT
NA	TRBJ2-7	16	TRBV20-1	NA	CSARPEDPRPTYEQSF	TGCAGTGCTAGACCAGAAGACCCAAGACCGACCTACGAGCAGTCCTTC
NA	TRBJ1-1	12	TRBV2	NA	CASSQGTTEAFF	TGTGCCAGCAGTCAGGGAACCACTGAAGCTTTCTTT
many	TRBJ2-5	12	TRBV20-1	NA	CSASRWQETQYF	TGCAGTGCTAGTCGCTGGCAAGAGACCCAGTACTTC
few	TRBJ1-5	14	TRBV20-1	NA	CSAMAGTSNQPQHF	TGCAGTGCTATGGCCGGGACATCTAATCAGCCCCAGCATTTT
many	TRBJ1-2	12	TRBV6-2/TRBV6-3	NA	CASSEQGLGYTF	TGTGCCAGCAGTGAACAGGGTTTGGGCTACACCTTC
NA	TRBJ2-7	14	TRBV5-1	NA	CASSWGRAPYEQYF	TGCGCCAGCAGCTGGGGCAGGGCCCCCTACGAGCAGTACTTC
few	TRBJ2-7	14	TRBV20-1	TRBD2	CSARHSSGRGEQYF	TGCAGTGCTAGACACTCTAGCGGGAGAGGCGAGCAGTACTTC
many	TRBJ2-2	15	TRBV7-2	NA	CASSQGFANTGELFF	TGTGCCAGCAGCCAGGGTTTCGCGAACACCGGGGAGCTGTTTTTT
many	TRBJ1-5	13	TRBV20-1	NA	CSARETVREPQHF	TGCAGTGCTAGAGAAACAGTGAGGGAGCCCCAGCATTTT
NA	TRBJ1-1	14	TRBV20-1	TRBD1	CSARGPGTGTEAFF	TGCAGTGCTAGAGGGCCCGGGACAGGCACTGAAGCTTTCTTT
many	TRBJ1-3	15	TRBV5-1	TRBD1	CASSLGQGDGNTIYF	TGCGCCAGCAGCTTGGGACAGGGGGACGGAAACACCATATATTTT
NA	TRBJ2-5	13	TRBV14	NA	CASSQDRGLAQYF	TGTGCCAGCAGCCAAGATCGAGGTCTGGCCCAGTACTTC
NA	TRBJ2-7	15	TRBV7-9	NA	CASSLSWDPTYEQYF	TGTGCCAGCAGCTTAAGCTGGGACCCTACCTACGAGCAGTACTTC